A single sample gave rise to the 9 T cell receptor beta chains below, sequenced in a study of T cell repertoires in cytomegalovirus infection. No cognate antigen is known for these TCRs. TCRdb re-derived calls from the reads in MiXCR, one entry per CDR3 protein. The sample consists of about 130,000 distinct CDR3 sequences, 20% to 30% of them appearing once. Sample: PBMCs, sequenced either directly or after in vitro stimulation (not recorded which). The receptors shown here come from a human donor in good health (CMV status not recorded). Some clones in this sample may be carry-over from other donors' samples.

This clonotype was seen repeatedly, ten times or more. The CDR3 loop reads CASSLVPRSSYNSPLHF. The CDR3 nucleotides are TGTGCCAGCAGCTTAGTGCCAAGGAGCTCCTATAATTCACCCCTCCACTTT. The chain couples TRBV7-2 to TRBJ1-6; D not certain. CDR3 length: 17 amino acids. The V gene's germline CDR1 is SGHTA and CDR2 FQGNSA. With 1 base removed from V and 0 bases from J, the gap between germline ends came to 10 bases.

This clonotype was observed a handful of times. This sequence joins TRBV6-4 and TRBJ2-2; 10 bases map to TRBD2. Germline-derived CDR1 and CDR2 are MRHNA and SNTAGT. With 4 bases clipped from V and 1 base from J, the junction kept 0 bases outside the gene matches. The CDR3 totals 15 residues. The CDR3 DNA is TGTGCCAGCAGTGGGACTAGCGGGAACACCGGGGAGCTGTTTTTT. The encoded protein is CASSGTSGNTGELFF.

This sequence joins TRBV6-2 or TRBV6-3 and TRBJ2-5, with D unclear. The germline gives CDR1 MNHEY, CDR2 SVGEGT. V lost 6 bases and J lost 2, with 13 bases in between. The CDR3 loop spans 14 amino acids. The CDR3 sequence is CASSRTDAQETQYF. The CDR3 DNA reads TGTGCCAGCAGCCGGACGGACGCTCAAGAGACCCAGTACTTC.

The CDR3 spells CASSLKAGGTYEQYV. CDR3 bases: TGTGCCAGCAGTTTAAAGGCGGGCGGCACCTACGAGCAGTACGTC. The chain joins TRBV27 to TRBJ2-7; D may be TRBD2 (5 bases). Germline V lookup: CDR1 MNHEY, CDR2 SMNVEV (reference sequence). V was shortened by 2 bases and J by 2 bases, with 13 bases between the two germline ends. The CDR3 is made up of 15 amino acids.

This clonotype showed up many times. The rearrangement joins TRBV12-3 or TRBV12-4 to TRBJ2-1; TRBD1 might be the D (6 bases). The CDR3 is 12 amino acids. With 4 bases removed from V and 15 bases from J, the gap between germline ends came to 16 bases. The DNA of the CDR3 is TGTGCCAGCAGTTCGAGGCAGGGGAATCGGTTCTTC. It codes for CASSSRQGNRFF.

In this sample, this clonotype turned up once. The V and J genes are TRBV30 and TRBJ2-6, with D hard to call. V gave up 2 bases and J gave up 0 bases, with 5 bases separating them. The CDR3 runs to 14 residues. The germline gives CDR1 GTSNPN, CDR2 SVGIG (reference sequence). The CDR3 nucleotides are TGTGCCTGGAGTTTAAACTCTGGGGCCAACGTCCTGACTTTC. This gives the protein CAWSLNSGANVLTF.

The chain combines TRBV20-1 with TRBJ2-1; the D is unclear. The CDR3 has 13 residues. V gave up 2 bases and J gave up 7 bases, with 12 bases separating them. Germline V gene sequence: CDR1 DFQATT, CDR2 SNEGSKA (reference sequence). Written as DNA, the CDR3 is TGCAGTGCTAGAAGTAGGGCTAGGAATGAGCAGTTCTTC. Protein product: CSARSRARNEQFF.

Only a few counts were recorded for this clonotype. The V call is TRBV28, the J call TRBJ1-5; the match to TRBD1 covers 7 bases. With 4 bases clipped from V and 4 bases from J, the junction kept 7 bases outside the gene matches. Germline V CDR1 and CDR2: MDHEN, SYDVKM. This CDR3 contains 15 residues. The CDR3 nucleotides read TGTGCCAGCAGTTCCACCGGGACAGTAAATCAGCCCCAGCATTTT. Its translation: CASSSTGTVNQPQHF.

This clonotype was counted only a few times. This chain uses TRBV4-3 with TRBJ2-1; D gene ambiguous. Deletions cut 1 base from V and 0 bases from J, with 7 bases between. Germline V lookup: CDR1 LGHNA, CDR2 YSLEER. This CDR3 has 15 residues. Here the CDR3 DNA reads TGCGCCAGCAGCCAAGGGTCAGCCTCCTACAATGAGCAGTTCTTC. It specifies CASSQGSASYNEQFF.